This T cell receptor (beta chain) was sequenced in a study of CD8 T cells in ankylosing spondylitis. TCRdb reprocessed the 5' RACE reads with MiXCR, giving one entry per CDR3 protein. The table lists around 220,000 distinct CDR3 sequences, 8% to 11% of them singletons. This CDR3 contains 16 residues. V shed 4 bases and J shed 2 bases, with 18 bases lying between them. Germline CDR1 SGHDN, CDR2 FVKESK. Study results and limitations: Clones linked to the disease showed a CD8+ phenotype. They occurred at relatively low frequencies in peripheral blood. According to the report, clones linked to the disease were significantly enriched in matched synovial fluid samples taken from ankylosing spondylitis patients.

This clonotype was seen at least ten times. As yet, its antigen is unknown. Sequenced material: blood, either unsorted or a sorted T cell fraction (not recorded which). This chain joins TRBV14 and TRBJ2-7, with D tentatively TRBD2 (6 bases). The sequence derives from a male donor with ankylosing spondylitis or in good health (not recorded which). CDR3 DNA: TGTGCCAGCAGCCCCCTGGGACTCTTCAGCACCTACGAGCAGTACTTC. Translation: CASSPLGLFSTYEQYF.